The 7 T cell receptor beta chains in this list originate from one sample, sequenced in a study of breast tumors, draining lymph nodes, adjacent tissues. The lymph nodes were axillary draining lymph nodes from breast cancer patients. TCRdb re-derived calls from the multiplex PCR reads in MiXCR, one entry per CDR3 protein. The table has roughly 100,000 distinct CDR3 sequences, less than 40% seen once; the top ten hold under 6%. The specimen sequenced was axillary lymph node tissue. Every receptor here comes from a female donor with breast cancer. Some clones in this sample may be carry-over from other donors' samples.

This clonotype came up many times. CDR3: CASSSGAVRSGNTIYF. CDR3 nucleotide sequence: TGTGCCAGCAGCTCAGGGGCGGTCCGCTCTGGAAACACCATATATTTT. This chain links TRBV7-9 with TRBJ1-3; possible D gene TRBD1, 6 bases. Per germline, CDR1 SEHNR and CDR2 FQNEAQ (reference sequence). The CDR3 runs to 16 residues. V lost 4 bases and J 0 bases, leaving 13 bases between the germline ends.

CDR3: CASSRLAELGEQFF. The CDR3 DNA follows: TGTGCCAGCAGCAGACTAGCGGAACTGGGAGAGCAGTTCTTC. This chain joins TRBV2 and TRBJ2-1; 9 nucleotides line up with TRBD2. With V trimmed by 6 bases and J by 10 bases, 10 bases remained unmatched. The CDR3 runs to 14 residues. Germline lookup yields CDR1 SNHLY and CDR2 FYNNEI.

This clonotype was counted once. The chain combines TRBV6-5 with TRBJ2-7, with D uncertain. Germline CDR1 reads MNHEY; CDR2 reads SVGAGI. Trimming left V 11 bases short and J 6 bases short, with 20 bases between. This CDR3 has 13 amino acids. CDR3 in DNA: TGTGCCGGCATGGCCTCCACCCCCTGCGAGCAGTACTTC. Translating it yields CAGMASTPCEQYF.

The V call is TRBV28, the J call TRBJ2-2; 9 bases agree with TRBD2. Germline assignment: CDR1 MDHEN and CDR2 SYDVKM. The CDR3 runs 15 residues. V was pared by 5 bases and J by 6 bases, with 7 bases of the junction left unmatched. The CDR3 DNA reads as TGTGCCAGCAGTCCCATCGGGACTAGCTCCGGGGAGCTGTTTTTT. This sequence encodes CASSPIGTSSGELFF.

This clonotype was picked up many times. This chain links TRBV3-1 with TRBJ2-7; tentative D call: TRBD2 (5 bases). The CDR3 is 17 amino acids. Trimming left V 0 bases short and J 0 bases short, with 15 bases between. Germline lookup yields CDR1 LGHDT and CDR2 YNNKEL (reference sequence). For the CDR3, the DNA is TGTGCCAGCAGCCAAGATTCTATAGGCGGAGGCTCCTACGAGCAGTACTTC. This sequence encodes CASSQDSIGGGSYEQYF.

In its sample, this clonotype was seen many times. The chain has TRBV6-4 and TRBJ2-2, with 10 bases identical to TRBD1. The CDR3 runs to 16 residues. Germline V gene lookup returns CDR1 MRHNA and CDR2 SNTAGT. V gave up 5 bases and J gave up 1 base; unmatched junction bases: 4. In DNA form, the CDR3 reads TGTGCCAGCAGTCACCGGACAGGGGGGAACACCGGGGAGCTGTTTTTT. It translates to CASSHRTGGNTGELFF.

The chain is built from TRBV7-3 and TRBJ2-2; 7 nucleotides agree with TRBD1. CDR1 and CDR2 from the germline V gene are SGHTA and FQGTGA. This CDR3 contains 14 residues. V trimming: 5 bases; J trimming: 4 bases; junction bases outside the gene matches: 4. The CDR3 here is CASSRQGVTGELFF. DNA for the CDR3: TGTGCCAGCAGCAGACAGGGTGTCACCGGGGAGCTGTTTTTT.